Following are 30 T cell receptor beta chains from one sample sequenced in a study of blood T cell repertoires in COVID-19 (dated by TCRdb to 2018 to 2020). Libraries were constructed by the immunoSEQ multiplex PCR assay. TCRdb stores this immuneACCESS table with in-frame sequences only. Part of the clones is absent; in the studies checked, under half of the shortfall reflects unresolved V genes, and no reason is known for the rest. The sample data list 350,000 to 400,000 clones, and around 92% of these were observed just once. About 3% of the sample is in the top ten clones. The sequenced material came from peripheral blood. All receptors derive from a woman in her 30s with COVID-19, enrolled during active disease.

The V and J genes are TRBV5-5 and TRBJ2-1; TRBD2 agrees at 9 bases. The ends lost 3 bases at V and 4 bases at J; junction bases unmatched: 8. The germline gives CDR1 SGHKS, CDR2 YYEKEE (reference sequence). The CDR3 is 16 residues long. The CDR3 reads CASSWGVLAGYNEQFF. The CDR3 DNA is TGTGCCAGCAGCTGGGGGGTGCTAGCGGGGTACAATGAGCAGTTCTTC.

This clone was found once. This rearrangement joins TRBV7-9 to TRBJ1-4, with D perhaps matching TRBD1 (5 bases). Germline values: CDR1 SEHNR, CDR2 FQNEAQ (reference sequence). The ends were cut back, 8 bases at V and 6 bases at J, with 13 bases in the middle. The CDR3 spans 13 residues. In DNA form, the CDR3 reads TGTGCCAGCGAAAGGGGCAGGGATGAAAAACTGTTTTTT. This codes for CASERGRDEKLFF.

The chain uses TRBV11-2 and TRBJ2-7, with a possible D match to TRBD2 (5 bases). The CDR3 consists of 15 residues. The V gene's germline CDR1 is SGHAT and CDR2 FQNNGV. The V end was cut by 1 base, the J end by 3 bases, with 13 bases between. DNA for the CDR3: TGTGCCAGCAGCTTAGCCGCGGGCAGCGGCTACGAGCAGTACTTC. This codes for CASSLAAGSGYEQYF.

The rearrangement uses TRBV5-1 and TRBJ1-2, with a possible D match to TRBD1 (6 bases). This CDR3 has 14 residues. The germline gives CDR1 SGHRS, CDR2 YFSETQ. Trimming cost V 2 bases and J 7 bases, with 15 bases left between them. CDR3 bases: TGCGCCAGCAGCTTTTCGGGGGGCGCGGGTGGCTACACCTTC. It specifies CASSFSGGAGGYTF.

The V gene is TRBV4-2, the J gene TRBJ2-4, with TRBD2 matching 14 bases. Germline values: CDR1 LGHNA, CDR2 YNFKEQ. The J segment lost 1 base and the V segment lost 0 bases, leaving 14 bases of the junction unmatched. The CDR3 is 22 residues long. The CDR3 DNA is TGTGCCAGCAGCCAAGATCCCCGGACTAGCGGGGGGCGCGGGGAGGCCAAAAACATTCAGTACTTC. Residues: CASSQDPRTSGGRGEAKNIQYF.

The gene calls are TRBV5-1 and TRBJ2-2; 9 bases are a match to TRBD2. Germline V CDR1 and CDR2: SGHRS, YFSETQ. Germline trimming cut 1 base from V and 5 bases from J; bases unmatched to any gene: 0. This CDR3 has 14 amino acids. The CDR3 protein is CASSLTSGTGELFF. The CDR3 coding sequence is TGCGCCAGCAGCTTGACTAGCGGGACCGGGGAGCTGTTTTTT.

CDR3 nucleotides: TGTGCCAGCACTGACAGAAAAATGAACACTGAAGCTTTCTTT. This sequence encodes CASTDRKMNTEAFF. The genes are TRBV4-2 and TRBJ1-1; D possibly corresponds to TRBD1 (5 bases). V was cut by 7 bases and J by 0 bases, with 12 bases left in between. CDR1 is LGHNA, CDR2 YNFKEQ, per germline. The CDR3 loop spans 14 amino acids.

This chain joins TRBV10-3 and TRBJ1-5; D gene ambiguous. Per the germline V gene, CDR1 is ENHRY and CDR2 is SYGVKD. The CDR3 is made up of 12 amino acids. Trimming took off 2 bases at V and 8 bases at J, with 7 bases between the two ends. The CDR3 is CAISETREPQHF. The CDR3 nucleotides read TGTGCCATCAGTGAGACCCGGGAGCCCCAGCATTTT.

In its sample, this clone was seen once. This rearrangement joins TRBV6-5 to TRBJ2-7; the match to TRBD1 covers 8 bases. The CDR3 has 15 residues. Germline V gene sequence: CDR1 MNHEY, CDR2 SVGAGI. V lost 5 bases, J lost 3 bases, and 9 bases stayed unmatched. The CDR3 sequence is CASSPQTGARYEQYF. The CDR3 nucleotides read TGTGCCAGCAGTCCACAGACAGGGGCCCGCTACGAGCAGTACTTC.

The chain links TRBV27 to TRBJ2-3; 8 bases fit TRBD1. Germline CDR1 and CDR2: MNHEY and SMNVEV (reference sequence). This CDR3 region has 15 residues. Germline trimming cut 5 bases from V and 0 bases from J; bases unmatched to any gene: 4. The CDR3 region is CASSPRTGSTDTQYF. CDR3 in DNA: TGTGCCAGCAGTCCCCGGACAGGGAGCACAGATACGCAGTATTTT.

This clone was observed once. This chain uses TRBV7-8 with TRBJ1-5; 10 nucleotides align to TRBD1. Germline trimming cut 5 bases from V and 3 bases from J; bases unmatched to any gene: 13. CDR1 and CDR2 from the germline V gene are SGHVS and FQNEAQ. The CDR3 extends over 18 amino acids. This CDR3 is CASSPIVPGTGVNQPQHF. Here the CDR3 DNA reads TGTGCCAGCAGCCCCATAGTGCCTGGGACAGGGGTCAATCAGCCCCAGCATTTT.

The rearrangement joins TRBV28 to TRBJ1-1, with D perhaps TRBD1 (5 bases). CDR1 is MDHEN, CDR2 SYDVKM, per germline. V was shortened by 3 bases and J by 5 bases, with 10 bases between the two germline ends. The CDR3 is 13 residues long. The DNA for the CDR3 is TGTGCCAGCAGTTTGCAGGGAAGGACTGAAGCTTTCTTT. It translates to CASSLQGRTEAFF.

The chain has TRBV6-1 and TRBJ2-7; possibly TRBD1 for D (6 bases). CDR1 is MNHNS and CDR2 is SASEGT in the germline V gene. V was trimmed by 1 base and J by 5 bases, leaving 12 bases between them. The CDR3 covers 14 residues. CDR3 nucleotide sequence: TGTGCCAGCAGTGAAGTCCAGGGGCCCCACGAGCAGTACTTC. The encoded protein is CASSEVQGPHEQYF.

The CDR3 region has the DNA TGTGCCAGTAGTATGGGGTCCACAGGGGCCACCGGGGAGCTGTTTTTT. It specifies CASSMGSTGATGELFF. The chain has TRBV19 and TRBJ2-2; 7 nucleotides agree with TRBD1. The ends lost 3 bases at V and 4 bases at J; junction bases unmatched: 8. This CDR3 spans 16 amino acids. Germline-derived CDR1 and CDR2 are LNHDA and SQIVND (reference sequence). Drawing the rest from reference TRBV19 and TRBJ2-2, the complete variable domain is DGGITQSPKYLFRKEGQNVTLSCEQNLNHDAMYWYRQDPGQGLRLIYYSQIVNDFQKGDIAEGYSVSREKKESFPLTVTSAQKNPTAFYLCASSMGSTGATGELFFGEGSRLTVL.

This clone has a single count. The gene calls are TRBV27 and TRBJ2-7; 7 positions agree with TRBD1. The V gene end was trimmed by 3 bases and the J gene end by 5 bases; junction bases not matched to a gene: 4. CDR3 length: 13 amino acids. The germline CDR1 and CDR2 sequences are MNHEY and SMNVEV (reference sequence). The CDR3 bases are TGTGCCAGCAGTTTTCCCGACAGGGACGAGCAGTACTTC. This translates into CASSFPDRDEQYF.

This rearrangement joins TRBV5-1 to TRBJ2-5; 7 nucleotides align to TRBD2. V shed 2 bases, J shed 2 bases, and the junction held 3 bases outside the gene matches. This CDR3 has 14 amino acids. CDR1 is SGHRS, CDR2 YFSETQ, per germline. Here the CDR3 DNA reads TGCGCCAGCAGCTTTAGCGGGCGTCAAGAGACCCAGTACTTC. Translated, it gives CASSFSGRQETQYF.

The chain couples TRBV28 to TRBJ2-3; D is ambiguous. In germline, CDR1 is MDHEN, CDR2 SYDVKM. V dropped 2 bases and J dropped 2 bases, with 8 bases sitting between them. The CDR3 totals 14 residues. The CDR3, as DNA: TGTGCCAGCAGTTTAGCGTCCGCCACAGATACGCAGTATTTT. As protein: CASSLASATDTQYF.

This clone was seen a handful of times. This chain joins TRBV5-1 and TRBJ2-7; 8 bases agree with TRBD2. The CDR3 loop spans 14 amino acids. In germline, CDR1 is SGHRS, CDR2 YFSETQ. V was pared by 1 base and J by 2 bases, with 2 bases of the junction left unmatched. CDR3 nucleotides: TGCGCCAGCAGCTTGACGGGAGGGCCCTACGAGCAGTACGTC. This translates into CASSLTGGPYEQYV.

The chain employs TRBV6-2 or TRBV6-3 and TRBJ1-3; no clear D. The CDR3 is 18 residues long. Trimming removed 3 bases at V and 5 bases at J, with 23 bases between. The V gene's germline CDR1 is MNHEY and CDR2 SVGEGT. The CDR3 coding sequence is TGTGCCAGCAGTTATATCCCCGGCGGTGGCAGAGTAAGAAACACCATATATTTT. Its translation: CASSYIPGGGRVRNTIYF.

The chain couples TRBV24-1 to TRBJ2-2; TRBD1 might be the D (6 bases). V was pared by 3 bases and J by 1 base, with 11 bases between. The germline gives CDR1 KGHDR, CDR2 SFDVKD. CDR3 length: 16 amino acids. Written as DNA, the CDR3 is TGTGCCACCAGTGATCCGGCAGGGGTGAACACCGGGGAGCTGTTTTTT. Residues: CATSDPAGVNTGELFF.

The chain links TRBV7-2 to TRBJ1-1; possible D gene TRBD1, 5 bases. V gave up 3 bases and J gave up 1 base, with 15 bases separating them. The CDR3 length is 16 residues. Germline lookup yields CDR1 SGHTA and CDR2 FQGNSA. Here the CDR3 reads CASSLADRGGNTEAFF. The CDR3 DNA follows: TGTGCCAGCAGCTTGGCTGATAGGGGAGGGAACACTGAAGCTTTCTTT.

This clone was observed a handful of times. Other nucleotide sequences in the sample specify the same CDR3. The V and J genes are TRBV19 and TRBJ1-5; 7 bases match TRBD1. CDR3 length: 13 residues. J gave up 4 bases and V 5 bases, and 2 bases lay outside the gene matches. CDR1 and CDR2 (germline): LNHDA, SQIVND (reference sequence). The CDR3 DNA reads as TGTGCCAGTAGTGAACAGGGGAATCAGCCCCAGCATTTT. This encodes CASSEQGNQPQHF.

This CDR3 reads CASSRGRGTNEKLFF. The CDR3 DNA reads as TGTGCCAGTAGTCGAGGGAGGGGGACTAATGAAAAACTGTTTTTT. The chain employs TRBV19 and TRBJ1-4; D may be TRBD1 (6 bases). Between the trimmed V and J ends, which lost 5 bases and 2 bases, there was a span of 12 bases. CDR3 size: 15 residues. Germline assignment: CDR1 LNHDA and CDR2 SQIVND (reference sequence).

The chain employs TRBV6-2 or TRBV6-3 and TRBJ1-3, with 7 bases fitting TRBD1. CDR3 length: 16 residues. V dropped 2 bases and J dropped 0; count of bases not matched to a gene: 4. Germline V gene sequence: CDR1 MNHEY, CDR2 SVGEGT. CDR3 sequence: CASSYRDSFSGNTIYF. In DNA, the CDR3 is TGTGCCAGCAGTTACCGGGACAGCTTCTCTGGAAACACCATATATTTT.

The rearrangement joins TRBV19 to TRBJ1-2; D possibly corresponds to TRBD1 (5 bases). The CDR3 sequence is 14 residues long. Germline V gives CDR1 LNHDA, CDR2 SQIVND (reference sequence). V lost 3 bases and J 6 bases, leaving 14 bases between the germline ends. CDR3: CASSIAGRTHGYTF. DNA of the CDR3: TGTGCCAGTAGTATTGCAGGGCGAACGCATGGCTACACCTTC.

The chain is built from TRBV11-3 and TRBJ2-1; TRBD2 matches at 9 bases. V was clipped by 5 bases and J by 0 bases; unmatched bases: 2. CDR3 size: 15 residues. Germline assignment: CDR1 SGHNT and CDR2 YENEEA. The CDR3 nucleotides read TGTGCCAGCAGCATTAGCGGGAGCTCCTACAATGAGCAGTTCTTC. This translates into CASSISGSSYNEQFF. Combining the CDR3 with reference TRBV11-3 and TRBJ2-1 gives the whole variable domain EAGVVQSPRYKIIEKKQPVAFWCNPISGHNTLYWYLQNLGQGPELLIRYENEEAVDDSQLPKDRFSAERLKGVDSTLKIQPAELGDSAVYLCASSISGSSYNEQFFGPGTRLTVL.

The chain couples TRBV19 to TRBJ2-2; the match to TRBD1 covers 9 bases. Germline lookup yields CDR1 LNHDA and CDR2 SQIVND (reference sequence). Trimming removed 7 bases from V and 7 bases from J; junction bases left unmatched: 10. CDR3 length equals 15 residues. The CDR3 loop is CASTTGQGLSGELFF. The CDR3 nucleotides are TGTGCCAGTACCACAGGACAGGGGCTGAGCGGGGAGCTGTTTTTT.

The V gene is TRBV5-8, the J gene TRBJ2-2; D is perhaps TRBD2 (5 bases). Germline loops: CDR1 SGHTS, CDR2 YDEGEE. V was cut by 2 bases and J by 1 base, with 21 bases left in between. This CDR3 spans 19 amino acids. Here the CDR3 reads CASSLRESGRRQNTGELFF. In nucleotides, the CDR3 is TGTGCCAGCAGCTTACGAGAGAGCGGACGCAGACAGAACACCGGGGAGCTGTTTTTT.

The chain has TRBV4-1 and TRBJ2-2; the D is unclear. Germline CDR1 is MGHRA and CDR2 is YSYEKL. The CDR3 length is 14 residues. The V and J ends lost 4 bases and 5 bases respectively, with 11 bases between them. CDR3 in amino acids: CASSPQPTTGELFF. The CDR3 DNA follows: TGCGCCAGCAGCCCCCAGCCGACAACCGGGGAGCTGTTTTTT.

On this clone: Sequence at one end of the junction differs from germline and may be a read error. V is TRBV16 and J is TRBJ2-7; tentative D call: TRBD1 (5 bases). Germline CDR1 and CDR2: KGHSY and FQNENV. This CDR3 is 13 amino acids long. The CDR3 nucleotides read TGTGCCAGCAGCCAAGACAGAGCCCCTAAGTACTGTTTC. It yields the protein CASSQDRAPKYCF.